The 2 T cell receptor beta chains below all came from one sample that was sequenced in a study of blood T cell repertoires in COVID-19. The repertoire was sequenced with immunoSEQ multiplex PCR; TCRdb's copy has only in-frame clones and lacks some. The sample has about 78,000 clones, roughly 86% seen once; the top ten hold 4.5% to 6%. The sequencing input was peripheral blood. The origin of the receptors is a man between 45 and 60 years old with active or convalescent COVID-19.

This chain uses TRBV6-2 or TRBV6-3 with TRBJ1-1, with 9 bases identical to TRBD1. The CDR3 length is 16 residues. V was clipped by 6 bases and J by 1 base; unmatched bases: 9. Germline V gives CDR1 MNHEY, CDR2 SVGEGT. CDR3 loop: CASSPGQGRGNTEAFF. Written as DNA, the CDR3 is TGTGCCAGCAGCCCCGGACAGGGGAGGGGGAACACTGAAGCTTTCTTT.

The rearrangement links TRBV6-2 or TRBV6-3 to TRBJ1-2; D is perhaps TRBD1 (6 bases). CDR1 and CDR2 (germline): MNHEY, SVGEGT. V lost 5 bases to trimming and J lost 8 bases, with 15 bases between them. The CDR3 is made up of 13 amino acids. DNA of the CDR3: TGTGCCAGCAGTGAGGGACGAGGGACAGGCTACACCTTC. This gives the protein CASSEGRGTGYTF.